This TCR beta chain is drawn from a study of cytomegalovirus exposure and HLA in healthy donors. The CDR3 contains 14 residues. V lost 1 base, J lost 6 bases, and 10 bases lay in between. Germline V CDR1 and CDR2: MDHEN, SYDVKM. The PCR contained 60 Vbeta and 13 Jbeta primers. Data came from immunoSEQ multiplex PCR; TCRdb stores just in-frame clones and leaves some out. Of 200,000 or so clones in the sample, 87% were seen once. This TCR came from a man between 25 and 39 years old in good health and CMV-seronegative. Sequencing used PBMCs. The chain is built from TRBV28 and TRBJ2-1; possibly TRBD1 for D (5 bases). In DNA, the CDR3 is TGTGCCAGCAGTTTATTGCAGGGCCGCAATGAGCAGTTCTTC. Protein: CASSLLQGRNEQFF.